These 20 T cell receptor beta chains were all obtained from the same sample, sequenced in a study of regulatory T cells in long-lasting Graves disease. The time point is: newly diagnosed GD, antithyroid drugs for less than 3 months. There was RNA extracted from PBMCs, and the TCR library was made from it. Arm-PCR of CDR3 regions and iRepertoire HTBI primers were the basis on which TCR beta libraries were built. TCRdb independently ran MiXCR on the multiplex PCR reads; one entry per CDR3 protein. The sample lists more than 300,000 distinct CDR3 sequences, 15% to 20% occurring once. This same sample was also part of a study on T cells in Graves' hyperthyroidism and ophthalmopathy.

The sample here was peripheral blood mononuclear cells (PBMCs), taken at new diagnosis, from a patient treated with antithyroid drugs. The receptors originated from a woman under 30 with Graves disease.

This clonotype came up a few times. The chain carries TRBV2 and TRBJ1-2, with D unresolved. Germline lookup yields CDR1 SNHLY and CDR2 FYNNEI. The CDR3 has 12 amino acids. V was shortened by 7 bases and J by 4 bases, with 10 bases between the two germline ends. CDR3 residues: CASTEGPYGYTF. DNA for the CDR3: TGTGCCAGCACGGAGGGCCCCTATGGCTACACCTTC.

This clonotype has a handful of counts. In DNA form, the CDR3 reads TGTGCCAGCAGCCAAGGAAGGACTAGCGAGACAGATACGCAGTATTTT. This sequence encodes CASSQGRTSETDTQYF. This rearrangement joins TRBV7-9 to TRBJ2-3; 9 bases line up with TRBD2. V was clipped by 5 bases and J by 3 bases; unmatched bases: 9. CDR1 and CDR2 (germline): SEHNR, FQNEAQ (reference sequence). The CDR3 is made up of 16 amino acids. Drawing the rest from reference TRBV7-9 and TRBJ2-3, the complete variable domain is DTGVSQNPRHKITKRGQNVTFRCDPISEHNRLYWYRQTLGQGPEFLTYFQNEAQLEKSRLLSDRFSAERPKGSFSTLEIQRTEQGDSAMYLCASSQGRTSETDTQYFGPGTRLTVL.

This clonotype was found many times. The rearrangement links TRBV6-1 to TRBJ2-5, with D perhaps matching TRBD1 (5 bases). The CDR3 runs 13 residues. CDR1 is MNHNS and CDR2 is SASEGT in the germline V gene. The V and J ends lost 4 bases and 2 bases respectively, with 8 bases between them. The CDR3 nucleotides read TGTGCCAGCAGTGGGACATATCAAGAGACCCAGTACTTC. It is translated as CASSGTYQETQYF.

This clonotype was seen repeatedly, ten times or more. The rearrangement links TRBV27 to TRBJ1-2, with D uncertain. The germline V gene has CDR1 MNHEY and CDR2 SMNVEV (reference sequence). The CDR3 is made up of 14 amino acids. V lost 2 bases to trimming and J lost 4 bases, with 11 bases between them. The CDR3 reads CASSLKEGGYGYTF. The CDR3, as DNA: TGTGCCAGCAGTTTAAAGGAGGGAGGCTATGGCTACACCTTC.

The table lists this clonotype with many counts. V and J are TRBV27 and TRBJ2-1; a weak D match, TRBD2 (6 bases). Germline CDR1 is MNHEY and CDR2 is SMNVEV (reference sequence). V was shortened by 0 bases and J by 5 bases, with 11 bases between the two germline ends. The CDR3 extends over 15 amino acids. DNA of the CDR3: TGTGCCAGCAGTTTATCTGCAGGACTAAACAATGAGCAGTTCTTC. Translated, it gives CASSLSAGLNNEQFF.

This clonotype has at least ten counts. The gene calls are TRBV28 and TRBJ2-5; 10 bases fit TRBD2. V shed 6 bases and J 5 bases; nucleotides not matched to a gene: 6. Germline V gene data show CDR1 as MDHEN and CDR2 as SYDVKM. CDR3 length: 14 amino acids. CDR3 DNA: TGTGCCAGCAGCGAAGCGGGGGGGGTGGAGACCCAGTACTTC. It specifies CASSEAGGVETQYF.

This rearrangement joins TRBV19 to TRBJ2-2; a weak D match, TRBD1 (6 bases). Trimming took 4 bases from V and 8 from J, leaving 11 bases between them. Germline V CDR1 and CDR2: LNHDA, SQIVND (reference sequence). CDR3 length: 13 amino acids. The CDR3 loop reads CASSTQGVGELFF. The CDR3 region has the DNA TGTGCCAGTAGTACACAGGGAGTTGGGGAGCTGTTTTTT.

In its sample, this clonotype was seen many times. The V call is TRBV28, the J call TRBJ2-3; TRBD2 might be the D (5 bases). The V end lost 7 bases, the J end lost 6 bases, and 14 bases lay between the germline ends. The length of the CDR3 is 13 residues. Germline lookup yields CDR1 MDHEN and CDR2 SYDVKM. The CDR3 spells CASNPGYMDTQYF. The CDR3 DNA is TGTGCCAGCAATCCGGGGTACATGGATACGCAGTATTTT.

This clonotype was seen only a few times. This chain joins TRBV5-1 and TRBJ2-2; D gene unclear. There are 12 residues in the CDR3. Deletions cut 0 bases from V and 7 bases from J, with 4 bases between. Germline V gives CDR1 SGHRS, CDR2 YFSETQ. For the CDR3, the DNA is TGCGCCAGCAGCTTGGAATACGGGGAGCTGTTTTTT. Translated, it gives CASSLEYGELFF.

This clonotype occurred many times. The rearrangement joins TRBV2 to TRBJ1-1; 11 nucleotides align to TRBD1. CDR1 is SNHLY, CDR2 FYNNEI, per germline. The V and J ends lost 7 bases and 5 bases, in that order; junction bases with no gene match: 9. The CDR3 is made up of 15 amino acids. CDR3 protein: CASKGGQGVRTEAFF. The CDR3 DNA reads as TGTGCCAGCAAAGGGGGACAGGGGGTGAGGACTGAAGCTTTCTTT.

This clonotype was observed at least ten times. The genes are TRBV28 and TRBJ2-2; no reliable D call. CDR3 length: 14 amino acids. The V gene's germline CDR1 is MDHEN and CDR2 SYDVKM. Trimming shortened V by 8 bases and J by 2 bases, and 12 bases separated the two germline ends. This CDR3 reads CASLRQLNTGELFF. The CDR3 DNA reads TGTGCCAGCCTTAGGCAGTTAAACACCGGGGAGCTGTTTTTT.

On this clonotype itself: Just one base apart from a much larger clone, this may be a read error. In this CDR3 the conserved last residue, phenylalanine or tryptophan, is missing, so a read error is likely. The V gene is TRBV20-1, the J gene TRBJ2-1; TRBD2 matches at 7 bases. This CDR3 region has 15 residues. The trim removed 6 bases at V and 0 bases at J, leaving 8 bases unmatched. Germline V gene sequence: CDR1 DFQATT, CDR2 SNEGSKA (reference sequence). The CDR3 region has the DNA TGCAGTGCCGTCCCTCTAGCGGACTCCTACAATGAGCAGTTCCTC. Translated: CSAVPLADSYNEQFL.

This clonotype was observed many times. The chain has TRBV5-8 and TRBJ2-5; the D is unclear. The CDR3 covers 15 residues. Germline V gene data show CDR1 as SGHTS and CDR2 as YDEGEE. Trimming cost V 1 base and J 5 bases, with 15 bases left between them. The CDR3 sequence: CASSLFGRILETQYF. CDR3 DNA: TGTGCCAGCAGCTTGTTCGGCAGGATTCTGGAGACCCAGTACTTC.

The chain has TRBV6-1 and TRBJ2-1; 10 nucleotides match TRBD2. Matching the DNA end better, TRBJ2-5 makes the J call doubtful. In germline, CDR1 is MNHNS, CDR2 SASEGT. The CDR3 runs to 16 residues. The CDR3 spells CASRSYLAGVVETQYF. For the CDR3, the DNA is TGTGCCAGCAGGTCCTACCTAGCGGGAGTAGTGGAGACCCAGTACTTC.

The chain uses TRBV2 and TRBJ2-1; 7 bases line up with TRBD1. The ends lost 2 bases at V and 3 bases at J; junction bases unmatched: 4. Germline V gives CDR1 SNHLY, CDR2 FYNNEI. This CDR3 spans 15 amino acids. The CDR3 coding sequence is TGTGCCAGCAGTGAAACGGGACAGATCTACAATGAGCAGTTCTTC. This codes for CASSETGQIYNEQFF. The full variable domain, in which reference TRBV2 and TRBJ2-1 provide the parts outside the CDR3, is EPEVTQTPSHQVTQMGQEVILRCVPISNHLYFYWYRQILGQKVEFLVSFYNNEISEKSEIFDDQFSVERPDGSNFTLKIRSTKLEDSAMYFCASSETGQIYNEQFFGPGTRLTVL.

There are many counts of this clonotype. The chain recombines TRBV7-9 with TRBJ2-7; a weak D match, TRBD1 (6 bases). V was clipped by 3 bases and J by 4 bases, with 13 bases between them. The CDR3 consists of 14 residues. CDR1 is SEHNR and CDR2 is FQNEAQ in the germline V gene (reference sequence). This chain's CDR3 is CASSLSNRAYEQYF. The CDR3, as DNA: TGTGCCAGCAGCTTGAGTAACAGGGCTTACGAGCAGTACTTC.

This clonotype has at least ten counts. CDR3 sequence: CASSRLRLAALNTGELFF. The CDR3, as DNA: TGTGCCAGCAGCCGGTTGCGGCTAGCAGCTCTGAACACCGGGGAGCTGTTTTTT. V gene TRBV3-1 combines with J gene TRBJ2-2; TRBD2 is a possible D gene (5 bases). The V and J ends lost 4 bases and 1 base respectively, with 19 bases between them. Looked up from germline, CDR1 is LGHDT and CDR2 is YNNKEL (reference sequence). The CDR3 has 18 amino acids.

The rearrangement uses TRBV2 and TRBJ2-1; TRBD2 is a possible D gene (6 bases). The V end lost 7 bases, the J end lost 8 bases, and 15 bases lay between the germline ends. The CDR3 totals 13 residues. Germline values: CDR1 SNHLY, CDR2 FYNNEI. CDR3 sequence reads: CASNTPGSDEQFF. CDR3 DNA: TGTGCCAGCAACACCCCCGGGAGTGATGAGCAGTTCTTC.

The chain recombines TRBV6-1 with TRBJ2-1; 7 nucleotides agree with TRBD2. After removal of 0 bases from V and 2 bases from J, the junction contained 7 bases not matched to a gene. Per the germline V gene, CDR1 is MNHNS and CDR2 is SASEGT. The CDR3 is made up of 17 amino acids. The CDR3 loop reads CASSEAQWSGAYNEQFF. The DNA of the CDR3 is TGTGCCAGCAGTGAAGCGCAATGGAGCGGGGCCTACAATGAGCAGTTCTTC.

On this clonotype itself: This may come from a read error, since a much larger clone is one base off. This chain links TRBV11-2 with TRBJ1-4; D possibly corresponds to TRBD1 (6 bases). This CDR3 is built from 17 residues. Germline V gene lookup returns CDR1 SGHAT and CDR2 FQNNGV. In DNA, the CDR3 is TGTGCCAGCAGCTCCAGCGGCGGGGGCTGGTCTAATGAAAACCTGTTTTTT. This encodes CASSSSGGGWSNENLFF.